This T cell receptor beta chain is from a study of blood T cell repertoires in COVID-19. Study-wide background: From T cells, B-cell-depleted T cells, or PBMCs came the material, which was cDNA or gDNA.

TCRdb keeps only in-frame clones here, not all; method: immunoSEQ multiplex PCR. The repertoire consists of roughly 250,000 clones, with about 87% occurring once and the leading ten covering around 1.6%. V lost 5 bases, J lost 3 bases, and 11 bases lay in between. The germline V gene encodes CDR1 LNHDA and CDR2 SQIVND (reference sequence). This CDR3 region has 14 residues. The chain uses TRBV19 and TRBJ2-1; weak D call: TRBD2 (5 bases). Sequenced material: PBMCs or T cells enriched from blood (not recorded which). This receptor was obtained from a woman aged 45-60 years who had recovered from COVID-19. DNA of the CDR3: TGTGCCAGTAGTTTCGAGGGAAGCTACAATGAGCAGTTCTTC. Protein sequence: CASSFEGSYNEQFF. The full variable domain, its missing parts supplied by reference TRBV19 and TRBJ2-1, is DGGITQSPKYLFRKEGQNVTLSCEQNLNHDAMYWYRQDPGQGLRLIYYSQIVNDFQKGDIAEGYSVSREKKESFPLTVTSAQKNPTAFYLCASSFEGSYNEQFFGPGTRLTVL.